The rows below give T cell receptor beta chains drawn from one sample of a study of blood T cell repertoires in COVID-19. Method: immunoSEQ multiplex PCR; TCRdb's copy keeps in-frame clones and lacks some. The data hold tens of thousands of clones, with about 93% observed a single time. The source material was peripheral blood. These receptors originate from a woman between 45 and 65 years old in a cohort sampled during active COVID-19. Each CDR3 is given without its conserved first and last residue. The order of the fields is V gene, CDR3 protein.

TRBV10-3 | AIGGAVNEQF
TRBV11-3 | ASSLGFFRDSYEQY
TRBV7-9 | ASSPLAGLETDTQY
TRBV5-1 | ASSLGTGETPLH
TRBV9 | ASSRGLANEQF
TRBV10-1 | ASSESGDYQETQY
TRBV5-1 | ASSLRESSYEQY
TRBV6-5 | ASSYSMAARVEQY
TRBV24-1 | ATSDSGQGVAGEQF
TRBV10-3 | AIKRMTGLKPDSTDTQY
TRBV18 | ASSINARQGSGNTIY
TRBV19 | ASRTPGQNYGYT
TRBV5-4 | ASSPGGSGGGNYGYT
TRBV27 | ASSLTGLSSYEQY
TRBV29-1 | SVVGLSYNEQF
TRBV10-3 | AISESISGDTQY
TRBV7-7 | ASSFKQGNEQY
TRBV30 | AWRGQGDTEAF
TRBV27 | ASSLSLPGTSSQETQY
TRBV29-1 | SVGGEQF
TRBV7-3 | ASSLMGQGNTGELF
TRBV5-1 | ASSLGAGGSTDTQY
TRBV5-5 | ASSRLLAYADTQY
TRBV5-4 | ASSLVGPGTYEQY
TRBV5-1 | ASSLNSGGRIGTEAF